Listed below are T cell receptor beta chains from one sample, sequenced in a study of early T cells in non-severe SARS-CoV-2 infection. TCRdb recomputed calls from the 5' RACE reads with MiXCR, one row per CDR3 protein. Here the sample spans approximately 56,000 distinct CDR3 sequences, more than 9.5% being singletons. Sample: whole blood. Receptors were obtained from an adult who was a healthcare worker with PCR-confirmed SARS-CoV-2 infection or an uninfected control (not recorded which). CDR3s include the opening cysteine and the closing phenylalanine or tryptophan. A D gene is named only where the DNA matches it firmly. The listing skips clone size in some rows; elsewhere it reads once, few, many or a size class.

cdr3_aa: CASSFGGTQYF
cdr3_nt: TGTGCCAGCAGCTTCGGGGGTACGCAGTATTTT
d_call: .
clone_size: .
v_call: TRBV7-9
j_call: TRBJ2-3

cdr3_aa: CASSQGYNYEQYF
cdr3_nt: TGCGCCAGCAGCCAGGGGTACAACTACGAGCAGTACTTC
d_call: .
clone_size: few
v_call: TRBV4-1
j_call: TRBJ2-7

cdr3_aa: CASTQFTGELFF
cdr3_nt: TGTGCCAGTACCCAATTCACCGGGGAGCTGTTTTTT
d_call: .
clone_size: many
v_call: TRBV19
j_call: TRBJ2-2

cdr3_aa: CASGQDVVWSQTIQYF
cdr3_nt: TGTGCCAGCGGGCAAGATGTAGTGTGGTCCCAGACCATTCAGTACTTC
d_call: .
clone_size: few
v_call: TRBV7-2
j_call: TRBJ2-4

cdr3_aa: CASSQRIWGSTDTQYF
cdr3_nt: TGCGCCAGCAGCCAACGGATCTGGGGGAGCACAGATACGCAGTATTTT
d_call: .
clone_size: few
v_call: TRBV4-1
j_call: TRBJ2-3

cdr3_aa: CASSYGLGSTQETQYF
cdr3_nt: TGTGCCAGCAGTTACGGGCTAGGCAGCACCCAAGAGACCCAGTACTTC
d_call: .
clone_size: .
v_call: TRBV6-6
j_call: TRBJ2-5

cdr3_aa: CASSLIEGTAEAFF
cdr3_nt: TGTGCCAGCAGCCTGATTGAGGGGACCGCTGAAGCTTTCTTT
d_call: .
clone_size: few
v_call: TRBV5-5
j_call: TRBJ1-1

cdr3_aa: CASTTGSNYGYTF
cdr3_nt: TGTGCCAGCACGACAGGGAGTAACTATGGCTACACCTTC
d_call: TRBD1
clone_size: many
v_call: TRBV6-1
j_call: TRBJ1-2

cdr3_aa: CATSRGGSRENEQFF
cdr3_nt: TGTGCCACCTCTCGGGGCGGGAGCCGGGAAAATGAGCAGTTCTTC
d_call: TRBD2
clone_size: many
v_call: TRBV24-1
j_call: TRBJ2-1

cdr3_aa: CASSQDLVNSPLHF
cdr3_nt: TGTGCCAGCAGCCAAGATCTCGTGAATTCACCCCTCCACTTT
d_call: .
clone_size: .
v_call: TRBV3-1
j_call: TRBJ1-6

cdr3_aa: CASSETGQNGYTF
cdr3_nt: TGTGCCAGCAGCGAAACGGGACAGAATGGCTACACCTTC
d_call: TRBD1
clone_size: many
v_call: TRBV11-2
j_call: TRBJ1-2

cdr3_aa: CASPQGYGTGELFF
cdr3_nt: TGTGCCAGCCCTCAGGGATATGGCACCGGGGAGCTGTTTTTT
d_call: .
clone_size: many
v_call: TRBV11-2
j_call: TRBJ2-2

cdr3_aa: CASSLGTGGTNYGYTF
cdr3_nt: TGTGCCAGCAGCTTAGGGACAGGGGGTACTAACTATGGCTACACCTTC
d_call: TRBD1
clone_size: once
v_call: TRBV7-8
j_call: TRBJ1-2

cdr3_aa: CASSEGRSDQYF
cdr3_nt: TGTGCCAGCAGTGAGGGTCGGTCCGACCAGTACTTC
d_call: .
clone_size: .
v_call: TRBV2
j_call: TRBJ2-5

cdr3_aa: CASSLGGGGEQYF
cdr3_nt: TGTGCTAGCAGCTTAGGGGGGGGTGGCGAGCAGTACTTC
d_call: .
clone_size: many
v_call: TRBV7-7
j_call: TRBJ2-7

cdr3_aa: CASSYSAPGLNKLFF
cdr3_nt: TGTGCCAGCAGTTACTCCGCCCCGGGCCTGAACAAACTGTTTTTT
d_call: .
clone_size: .
v_call: TRBV6-5
j_call: TRBJ1-4

cdr3_aa: CASSRIRDPEAFF
cdr3_nt: TGCGCCAGCAGCCGCATCCGAGACCCTGAAGCTTTCTTT
d_call: .
clone_size: few
v_call: TRBV4-1
j_call: TRBJ1-1

cdr3_aa: CASSLSQDHTEAFF
cdr3_nt: TGTGCCAGCAGCTTAAGTCAAGATCACACTGAAGCTTTCTTT
d_call: .
clone_size: few
v_call: TRBV7-9
j_call: TRBJ1-1

cdr3_aa: CASSFLSGAGGELFF
cdr3_nt: TGTGCCAGCAGTTTTCTTTCGGGGGCGGGCGGGGAGCTGTTTTTT
d_call: .
clone_size: .
v_call: TRBV27
j_call: TRBJ2-2

cdr3_aa: CASSRNRAESDGYTF
cdr3_nt: TGTGCCAGCTCCCGTAATAGGGCTGAGAGTGATGGCTACACCTTC
d_call: .
clone_size: many
v_call: TRBV18
j_call: TRBJ1-2

cdr3_aa: CASSFSSSGANVLTF
cdr3_nt: TGTGCCAGCAGCTTTTCGTCCTCTGGGGCCAACGTCCTGACTTTC
d_call: .
clone_size: .
v_call: TRBV7-8
j_call: TRBJ2-6

cdr3_aa: CASSFGGSSRRSPLHF
cdr3_nt: TGTGCCAGCAGCTTCGGGGGCAGTTCCCGTAGGTCACCCCTCCACTTT
d_call: .
clone_size: few
v_call: TRBV7-2
j_call: TRBJ1-6

cdr3_aa: CASSEQGQAASEQYF
cdr3_nt: TGTGCCAGCAGTGAACAAGGGCAGGCGGCCAGCGAGCAGTACTTC
d_call: .
clone_size: many
v_call: TRBV2
j_call: TRBJ2-7

cdr3_aa: CASSPHFGENTEAFF
cdr3_nt: TGTGCCAGCAGCCCCCATTTCGGAGAGAACACTGAAGCTTTCTTT
d_call: .
clone_size: many
v_call: TRBV7-6
j_call: TRBJ1-1

cdr3_aa: CSARVGGSLWEQFF
cdr3_nt: TGCAGTGCTAGAGTTGGCGGGAGCTTATGGGAGCAGTTCTTC
d_call: TRBD2
clone_size: few
v_call: TRBV20-1
j_call: TRBJ2-1

cdr3_aa: CSAIPGTGVKTQYF
cdr3_nt: TGCAGTGCTATCCCCGGGACAGGGGTGAAGACCCAGTACTTC
d_call: TRBD1
clone_size: once
v_call: TRBV20-1
j_call: TRBJ2-5

cdr3_aa: CASSLEAQGWYGYTF
cdr3_nt: TGTGCCAGCAGCTTAGAGGCCCAGGGATGGTATGGCTACACCTTC
d_call: .
clone_size: few
v_call: TRBV11-2
j_call: TRBJ1-2

cdr3_aa: CSARDGSQETQYF
cdr3_nt: TGCAGTGCTAGAGATGGGTCTCAAGAGACCCAGTACTTC
d_call: .
clone_size: .
v_call: TRBV20-1
j_call: TRBJ2-5

cdr3_aa: CASSVEILKGEQFF
cdr3_nt: TGTGCCAGCAGCGTCGAGATACTTAAAGGTGAGCAGTTCTTC
d_call: .
clone_size: many
v_call: TRBV9
j_call: TRBJ2-1

cdr3_aa: CASSNGPGPDEQYF
cdr3_nt: TGTGCCAGCAGCAACGGACCAGGGCCGGACGAGCAGTACTTC
d_call: .
clone_size: .
v_call: TRBV7-9
j_call: TRBJ2-7

cdr3_aa: CASSPLGGSGYNEQFF
cdr3_nt: TGTGCCAGCTCACCCCTTGGGGGGTCGGGTTACAATGAGCAGTTCTTC
d_call: .
clone_size: .
v_call: TRBV18
j_call: TRBJ2-1

cdr3_aa: CASSLFPQASETQYF
cdr3_nt: TGCGCCAGCAGCTTATTCCCACAGGCATCAGAGACCCAGTACTTC
d_call: .
clone_size: .
v_call: TRBV5-1
j_call: TRBJ2-5

cdr3_aa: CASSVRASGLTEAFF
cdr3_nt: TGCGCCAGCAGCGTCCGGGCCTCCGGACTCACTGAAGCTTTCTTT
d_call: .
clone_size: .
v_call: TRBV4-3
j_call: TRBJ1-1

cdr3_aa: CASSSRGDGETQYF
cdr3_nt: TGTGCCAGCAGTTCCCGCGGAGACGGGGAGACCCAGTACTTC
d_call: .
clone_size: many
v_call: TRBV12-3/TRBV12-4
j_call: TRBJ2-5

cdr3_aa: CASSLAGTASYEQYF
cdr3_nt: TGCGCCAGCAGCTTGGCAGGGACAGCTTCCTACGAGCAGTACTTC
d_call: TRBD1
clone_size: .
v_call: TRBV5-1
j_call: TRBJ2-7

cdr3_aa: CASRRQGGTSGANVLTF
cdr3_nt: TGTGCCAGCAGGCGACAGGGGGGGACCTCTGGGGCCAACGTCCTGACTTTC
d_call: TRBD1
clone_size: many
v_call: TRBV27
j_call: TRBJ2-6

cdr3_aa: CASSQEKGPTYEQYF
cdr3_nt: TGTGCCAGCAGCCAAGAGAAGGGTCCCACCTACGAGCAGTACTTC
d_call: .
clone_size: few
v_call: TRBV4-2
j_call: TRBJ2-7

cdr3_aa: CASRSTEHQPQHF
cdr3_nt: TGTGCCAGCAGGTCGACAGAGCATCAGCCCCAGCATTTT
d_call: .
clone_size: .
v_call: TRBV12-3/TRBV12-4
j_call: TRBJ1-5

cdr3_aa: CASSQVKKTQYF
cdr3_nt: TGTGCCAGCAGCCAAGTAAAAAAGACCCAGTACTTC
d_call: .
clone_size: many
v_call: TRBV3-1
j_call: TRBJ2-5

cdr3_aa: CASCYSTGREFF
cdr3_nt: TGTGCCAGCTGTTACTCGACCGGGAGAGAGTTCTTC
d_call: .
clone_size: .
v_call: TRBV6-5
j_call: TRBJ2-1

cdr3_aa: CSASEGYAEAFF
cdr3_nt: TGCAGTGCTAGTGAGGGGTACGCTGAAGCTTTCTTT
d_call: .
clone_size: few
v_call: TRBV20-1
j_call: TRBJ1-1

cdr3_aa: CASSQTSGGIYEQYF
cdr3_nt: TGTGCCAGCAGCCAAACTAGCGGGGGCATTTACGAGCAGTACTTC
d_call: TRBD2
clone_size: many
v_call: TRBV14
j_call: TRBJ2-7

cdr3_aa: CASSQEHVPGLAGVRYEQFF
cdr3_nt: TGTGCCAGCAGCCAAGAACACGTCCCGGGACTAGCGGGAGTTCGGTATGAGCAGTTCTTC
d_call: TRBD2
clone_size: many
v_call: TRBV3-1
j_call: TRBJ2-1

cdr3_aa: CASSLTRLRDRGANEQFF
cdr3_nt: TGTGCCAGCAGCTTAACAAGACTCCGGGACAGGGGAGCAAATGAGCAGTTCTTC
d_call: TRBD1
clone_size: few
v_call: TRBV7-3
j_call: TRBJ2-1

cdr3_aa: CATSDRRSDQPQHF
cdr3_nt: TGTGCCACCAGTGATCGTAGATCGGATCAGCCCCAGCATTTT
d_call: .
clone_size: .
v_call: TRBV24-1
j_call: TRBJ1-5

cdr3_aa: CATSDVAGATDTQYF
cdr3_nt: TGTGCCACCAGTGATGTGGCAGGAGCCACAGATACGCAGTATTTT
d_call: .
clone_size: many
v_call: TRBV24-1
j_call: TRBJ2-3

cdr3_aa: CASSPETGIDSPLHF
cdr3_nt: TGCGCCAGCAGCCCTGAAACAGGGATTGATTCACCCCTCCACTTT
d_call: .
clone_size: many
v_call: TRBV4-3
j_call: TRBJ1-6

cdr3_aa: CASSPGYEQYF
cdr3_nt: TGTGCCAGCAGCCCAGGGTACGAGCAGTACTTC
d_call: .
clone_size: many
v_call: TRBV7-6
j_call: TRBJ2-7

cdr3_aa: CASSPYQDPANVQYF
cdr3_nt: TGTGCCAGCAGCCCCTACCAGGACCCAGCTAATGTGCAGTACTTC
d_call: .
clone_size: many
v_call: TRBV3-1
j_call: TRBJ2-7

cdr3_aa: CASSFIEFTDTQYF
cdr3_nt: TGTGCCAGCAGCTTCATAGAATTCACAGATACGCAGTATTTT
d_call: .
clone_size: many
v_call: TRBV7-9
j_call: TRBJ2-3